Presented here are 13 T cell receptor beta chains from one specimen sequenced in a study of CD8+ T cells in alopecia areata. Isolated RNA was reverse transcribed into cDNA used as the sequencing template. Profiling relied on immunoSEQ multiplex PCR, and the TCRdb table lists in-frame clones only, not all of them. In the table there are just over 150,000 clones, 45% to 60% of which are singletons. The sample was CD8+ T cells sorted from blood, taken at week 0. Source of these receptors: a human donor with alopecia areata.

The V gene is TRBV11-2, the J gene TRBJ2-5; 8 nucleotides align to TRBD1. The junction had 3 bases not matched to a gene; V was cut back by 4 bases and J by 2 bases. The CDR3 length is 14 residues. The germline gives CDR1 SGHAT, CDR2 FQNNGV. CDR3 sequence: CASSSGQEQETQYF. The CDR3 DNA reads as TGTGCCAGCAGCTCGGGACAGGAACAAGAGACCCAGTACTTC.

The chain has TRBV4-1 and TRBJ2-7, with TRBD1 matching over 12 bases. The CDR3 is 18 residues long. The junction had 8 bases not matched to a gene; V was cut back by 1 base and J by 1 base. Germline assignment: CDR1 MGHRA and CDR2 YSYEKL. The CDR3 DNA reads TGCGCCAGCAGCCAAGCCCAATCGGGACAGGGGGCTTCCTACGAGCAGTACTTC. Translating gives CASSQAQSGQGASYEQYF.

V usage is TRBV25-1 and J usage is TRBJ2-3; D gene ambiguous. CDR3 length: 14 amino acids. Germline-derived CDR1 and CDR2 are MGHDK and SYGVNS. The ends were cut back, 4 bases at V and 2 bases at J, with 10 bases in the middle. The CDR3, as DNA: TGTGCCAGCAGTGTCGCGACGTACACAGATACGCAGTATTTT. Amino acid sequence: CASSVATYTDTQYF.

The sample holds a few counts of this clone. The chain recombines TRBV29-1 with TRBJ2-7; TRBD1 might be the D (6 bases). The V end lost 7 bases, the J end lost 0 bases, and 10 bases lay between the germline ends. Germline V gives CDR1 SQVTM, CDR2 ANQGSEA. The CDR3 runs to 12 residues. In nucleotides, the CDR3 is TGCAGCGCCCGACAGGCCTCCTACGAGCAGTACTTC. Amino acid sequence: CSARQASYEQYF.

This clone was seen a handful of times. This chain connects TRBV30 to TRBJ1-2; D not certain. Germline V gene sequence: CDR1 GTSNPN, CDR2 SVGIG (reference sequence). Trimming removed 1 base from V and 4 bases from J, with 4 bases in between. This CDR3 has 11 residues. The CDR3 DNA is TGTGCCTGGAGTGGGTTCTATGGCTACACCTTC. Protein product: CAWSGFYGYTF.

This clone was counted only a few times. The CDR3 protein is CASSVSGGPDTQYF. CDR3 nucleotides: TGTGCCAGCAGTGTGAGCGGGGGGCCAGATACGCAGTATTTT. The rearrangement joins TRBV2 to TRBJ2-3; TRBD2 matches at 9 bases. CDR3 length: 14 residues. Germline values: CDR1 SNHLY, CDR2 FYNNEI. J gave up 4 bases and V 4 bases, and 3 bases lay outside the gene matches.

V gene TRBV9 combines with J gene TRBJ1-5; D is unresolved. V dropped 2 bases and J dropped 1 base, with 4 bases sitting between them. From germline, CDR1 is SGDLS and CDR2 YYNGEE. This CDR3 contains 13 residues. The CDR3 loop is CASSVNSNQPQHF. CDR3 DNA sequence: TGTGCCAGCAGCGTCAACAGCAATCAGCCCCAGCATTTT.

This clone was picked up a small number of times. The V call is TRBV7-9, the J call TRBJ1-1; D remains ambiguous. Germline CDR1 is SEHNR and CDR2 is FQNEAQ (reference sequence). V was pared by 5 bases and J by 0 bases, with 13 bases between. The CDR3 spans 15 residues. CDR3: CASSPPRGLNTEAFF. CDR3 DNA: TGTGCCAGCAGCCCCCCCCGGGGATTGAACACTGAAGCTTTCTTT. The full variable domain, in which reference TRBV7-9 and TRBJ1-1 provide the parts outside the CDR3, is DTGVSQNPRHKITKRGQNVTFRCDPISEHNRLYWYRQTLGQGPEFLTYFQNEAQLEKSRLLSDRFSAERPKGSFSTLEIQRTEQGDSAMYLCASSPPRGLNTEAFFGQGTRLTVV.

This clone came up once. The chain links TRBV4-3 to TRBJ2-1, with 12 bases aligning to TRBD2. Germline CDR1 is LGHNA and CDR2 is YSLEER. The V and J ends lost 4 bases and 6 bases, in that order; junction bases with no gene match: 7. The CDR3 is 16 amino acids. CDR3 in DNA: TGCGCCAGCAGCCGTATACTAGCGGGGGGACCCAATGAGCAGTTCTTC. Residues: CASSRILAGGPNEQFF.

The V gene is TRBV25-1, the J gene TRBJ2-7; D perhaps matches TRBD1 (6 bases). The germline V gene has CDR1 MGHDK and CDR2 SYGVNS. The V gene lost 8 bases and the J gene lost 2 bases, with 13 bases spanning the gap. The CDR3 has 13 residues. The CDR3 loop reads CASRDRITYEQYF. CDR3 coding DNA: TGTGCCAGCCGAGACAGGATTACCTACGAGCAGTACTTC.

This chain links TRBV30 with TRBJ1-2; 7 nucleotides line up with TRBD1. This CDR3 has 13 residues. Germline-derived CDR1 and CDR2 are GTSNPN and SVGIG (reference sequence). J was trimmed by 8 bases and V by 5 bases; bases with no gene match: 11. The CDR3 protein is CAWGEKGARGYTF. The CDR3 region has the DNA TGTGCCTGGGGGGAAAAGGGGGCCCGAGGCTACACCTTC.

The sample holds a few counts of this clone. This rearrangement joins TRBV4-1 to TRBJ2-7; D is unclear. V lost 3 bases to trimming and J lost 4 bases, with 13 bases between them. The CDR3 sequence is 14 residues long. Per germline, CDR1 MGHRA and CDR2 YSYEKL. As DNA, the CDR3 is TGCGCCAGCAGCCAGGGTTTTCCAGATTACGAGCAGTACTTC. This sequence encodes CASSQGFPDYEQYF.

V gene TRBV27 combines with J gene TRBJ1-2; 10 positions match TRBD1. The CDR3 is 16 amino acids. With V trimmed by 6 bases and J by 6 bases, 13 bases remained unmatched. From germline, CDR1 is MNHEY and CDR2 SMNVEV (reference sequence). The CDR3 DNA reads as TGTGCCAGCAGCCTCGCGACAGGGACAGGGGTGGATGGCTACACCTTC. Amino acids: CASSLATGTGVDGYTF.